The sequence of this T cell receptor beta chain was determined in a study of OX40 agonist ivuxolimab in advanced cancers. Regarding the research as a whole: Ivuxolimab was a fully human IgG2 agonistic monoclonal antibody targeting the costimulatory receptor OX40 (CD134). Intravenous ivuxolimab was administered to patients every 2 weeks at six dose levels: 0.01, 0.1, 0.3, 1.5, 3 and 10 mg/kg. Of the roughly 54 patients in dose escalation, around 19 had hepatocellular carcinoma, about 15 had melanoma, 9 had renal cell carcinoma and 9 had head and neck cancer. In the dose-escalation cohort, more than 75% of patients were male, and the mean age was roughly 60 years, with a range of 23 to 79. Patients were allowed to have had prior anti-PD-1, anti-PD-L1 or anti-CTLA-4 therapy, and approximately 40% of the dose-escalation patients had been treated with checkpoint inhibitors. Partial responses occurred in three dose-escalation patients: two with cutaneous melanoma and one with hepatocellular carcinoma. The point of sequencing TCRbeta in the periphery was to test whether ivuxolimab changed TCR sequence diversity and drove clonal T-cell expansion. The paper covers the monotherapy dose-escalation part of the phase I ivuxolimab trial, which included N of about 50 patients. Overall results and qualifications from the work: Low levels of normalized T-cell clonal expansion were also seen in some patients who did not respond. At doses of 0.1 to 3.0 mg/kg, clonal expansion of both CD4+ and CD8+ T cells in blood was seen between baseline and week 6. The antigen specificity of the peripheral T cells that underwent clonal expansion was not determined. In the 0.1-3.0 mg/kg groups, partial responders had among the lowest normalized peripheral clonal expansion, particularly in CD8+ T cells. After ivuxolimab, CD8+ T cells had more expanded clones than CD4+ T cells on average.

Notes on this clone: There is no known antigen for this receptor. No much larger clone is present one base from it, and per-base qualities are unavailable.

From its cysteine to its phenylalanine, the CDR3 spans 15 amino acids. Only the CDR3 region is kept as DNA, spanning 45 bases read in frame from base 1. Per the germline V gene, SGHDT is the CDR1 and YYEEEE is the CDR2. Relative to germline, V is 2 bases shorter and J is 9 bases shorter, with 18 bases between their ends. The trial excluded patients who had a history of autoimmune disease or were on systemic immunosuppression. In every dose cohort, peripheral blood was drawn for TCR sequencing at baseline, cycle 4 day 1, and cycle 7 day 1. The samples were drawn from a first-in-human, open-label, multicenter phase I dose-escalation trial of ivuxolimab. The trial enrolled adults with locally advanced or metastatic head and neck squamous cell, hepatocellular, melanoma or renal cell carcinoma. Before TCR sequencing, CD4+ and CD8+ T cells were separately sorted from peripheral blood. Genomic DNA was extracted from sorted cells for sequencing of the TCRbeta CDR3 region. TCRbeta CDR3 regions were sequenced using the immunoSEQ Assay. Drawn from immuneACCESS, this table holds only the in-frame rearrangements with V and J called that TCRdb kept. Clones are partly lost; checked studies trace under half to an unresolved V gene and leave the rest unexplained. The table for this sample lists roughly 89,000 clones; roughly 93% of them were counted only once. Roughly 0.32% of the sample lies in the top ten.

This clonotype was sampled from an adult with an advanced solid tumor such as melanoma, head and neck, liver or kidney cancer. The V and J genes are TRBV5-6 and TRBJ2-1, with the D assignment possibly TRBD1 or TRBD2, given 5 matching bases for each. This specimen was CD4+ or CD8+ T cells sorted from blood, taken in a trial of the OX40 agonist ivuxolimab. The CDR3 in this case is CASSFVGGRGGEQFF. The sequenced DNA is TGTGCCAGCAGCTTTGTTGGGGGTAGGGGTGGTGAGCAGTTCTTC.